This T cell receptor (beta chain) is from a study of patients and donors after allogeneic stem cell transplantation. Germline V gene lookup returns CDR1 SEHNR and CDR2 FQNEAQ (reference sequence). Trimming stripped 1 base from V and 12 bases from J, with 7 bases between. This CDR3 is 12 amino acids long. TCRdb ran MiXCR on the RT-PCR reads and lists one entry per CDR3 protein. Of approximately 200,000 distinct CDR3 sequences in the sample, 35% to 45% were seen once. The sequenced sample was blood, either unsorted or a sorted T cell fraction (not recorded which). The chain couples TRBV7-9 to TRBJ1-6; no clear D. The sequence was collected from a human donor who was either an allogeneic HSCT recipient or a stem cell or donor lymphocyte infusion donor (not recorded which). It is not recorded whose cells these are; they may come from a transplant donor. The DNA for the CDR3 is TGTGCCAGCAGCTTAGGGACGGGACCCCTCCACTTT. Translating it yields CASSLGTGPLHF. The full variable domain, rest sourced from reference TRBV7-9 and TRBJ1-6, is DTGVSQNPRHKITKRGQNVTFRCDPISEHNRLYWYRQTLGQGPEFLTYFQNEAQLEKSRLLSDRFSAERPKGSFSTLEIQRTEQGDSAMYLCASSLGTGPLHFGNGTRLTVT.